This is a list of T cell receptor beta chains from one sample in a study of shared clonotypes between healthy human individuals. Repertoires were generated with immunoSEQ multiplex PCR, while TCRdb's copy carries only in-frame clones and drops some. The sample lists 200,000 to 250,000 clones; about 69% were seen once. Sequences were obtained from memory CD4+ T cells sorted from blood. These receptors originate from a man aged 25 to 45 in good health. Each CDR3 is given with its conserved first and last residue. Fields, in order: V gene, D gene, J gene, clone size, CDR3 protein, CDR3 DNA. D genes are given only for firm matches. Some rows mark clone size as missing; the rest say once, few, many or name a class of expanded clone.

v_call: TRBV4-2
d_call: -
j_call: TRBJ2-5
clone_size: few
cdr3_aa: CASSQTFQETQYF
cdr3_nt: TGTGCCAGCAGCCAAACCTTCCAAGAGACCCAGTACTTC

v_call: TRBV5-6
d_call: -
j_call: TRBJ1-4
clone_size: -
cdr3_aa: CASSLYGNSATNEKLFF
cdr3_nt: TGTGCCAGCAGCTTGTACGGAAATTCCGCAACTAATGAAAAACTGTTTTTT

v_call: TRBV2
d_call: -
j_call: TRBJ1-5
clone_size: -
cdr3_aa: CASKADGGHQPQHF
cdr3_nt: TGTGCCAGCAAGGCAGATGGGGGTCATCAGCCCCAGCATTTT

v_call: TRBV7-6
d_call: -
j_call: TRBJ1-1
clone_size: -
cdr3_aa: CASSLEPGRNTEAFF
cdr3_nt: TGTGCCAGCAGCTTAGAGCCAGGAAGGAACACTGAAGCTTTCTTT

v_call: TRBV15
d_call: -
j_call: TRBJ2-5
clone_size: -
cdr3_aa: CATQQYDRSQETQYF
cdr3_nt: TGTGCCACCCAACAATACGACAGGAGCCAAGAGACCCAGTACTTC

v_call: TRBV5-1
d_call: TRBD2
j_call: TRBJ2-3
clone_size: -
cdr3_aa: CASSLARLAPDTQYF
cdr3_nt: TGCGCCAGCAGCTTGGCCCGACTAGCGCCAGATACGCAGTATTTT

v_call: TRBV19
d_call: TRBD1
j_call: TRBJ2-5
clone_size: -
cdr3_aa: CASSIGLTGHQETQYF
cdr3_nt: TGTGCCAGTAGTATAGGCCTGACAGGGCACCAAGAGACCCAGTACTTC

v_call: TRBV7-3
d_call: -
j_call: TRBJ2-1
clone_size: -
cdr3_aa: CASSLNPGSGEQFF
cdr3_nt: TGTGCCAGCAGCTTAAATCCGGGATCAGGTGAGCAGTTCTTC

v_call: TRBV5-1
d_call: -
j_call: TRBJ2-7
clone_size: -
cdr3_aa: CASSPRVDGVNEQYF
cdr3_nt: TGCGCCAGCAGCCCTCGGGTCGACGGTGTAAACGAGCAGTACTTC

v_call: TRBV5-4
d_call: -
j_call: TRBJ2-3
clone_size: -
cdr3_aa: CASSLGTGSPDTQYF
cdr3_nt: TGTGCCAGCAGCTTGGGCACAGGGTCTCCAGATACGCAGTATTTT

v_call: TRBV7-9
d_call: -
j_call: TRBJ2-5
clone_size: once
cdr3_aa: CASSPSGETQYF
cdr3_nt: TGTGCCAGCAGCCCCTCCGGCGAGACCCAGTACTTC

v_call: TRBV5-4
d_call: -
j_call: TRBJ1-2
clone_size: -
cdr3_aa: CASSLTNYGYTF
cdr3_nt: TGTGCCAGCAGCTTGACAAACTATGGCTACACCTTC

v_call: TRBV28
d_call: TRBD1
j_call: TRBJ2-2
clone_size: few
cdr3_aa: CASRDRGVRDGTGELFF
cdr3_nt: TGTGCCAGTCGGGACAGGGGCGTACGTGACGGCACCGGGGAGCTGTTTTTT

v_call: TRBV2
d_call: -
j_call: TRBJ2-7
clone_size: -
cdr3_aa: CASSDNAYEQYF
cdr3_nt: TGTGCCAGCAGTGATAACGCCTACGAGCAGTACTTC

v_call: TRBV2
d_call: TRBD1
j_call: TRBJ2-5
clone_size: -
cdr3_aa: CASTVQVLDRRKETQYF
cdr3_nt: TGTGCCAGCACTGTTCAGGTCTTGGACAGGAGAAAAGAGACCCAGTACTTC

v_call: TRBV2
d_call: TRBD1
j_call: TRBJ2-7
clone_size: -
cdr3_aa: CASSWTGGEYEQYF
cdr3_nt: TGTGCCAGCAGTTGGACAGGGGGCGAGTACGAGCAGTACTTC

v_call: TRBV11-2
d_call: -
j_call: TRBJ2-3
clone_size: -
cdr3_aa: CASSLALRQTPGTDTQYF
cdr3_nt: TGTGCCAGCAGCTTAGCACTTAGACAGACCCCTGGCACAGATACGCAGTATTTT

v_call: TRBV19
d_call: -
j_call: TRBJ1-5
clone_size: once
cdr3_aa: CASSIEASDQPQHF
cdr3_nt: TGTGCCAGTAGTATAGAGGCCAGCGATCAGCCCCAGCATTTT

v_call: TRBV29-1
d_call: -
j_call: TRBJ2-5
clone_size: -
cdr3_aa: CSVDNTGAGETQYF
cdr3_nt: TGCAGCGTTGATAACACGGGGGCGGGAGAGACCCAGTACTTC

v_call: TRBV28
d_call: TRBD1
j_call: TRBJ2-7
clone_size: -
cdr3_aa: CASSQTGPSYEQYF
cdr3_nt: TGTGCCAGCAGCCAGACAGGGCCCTCCTACGAGCAGTACTTC

v_call: TRBV9
d_call: -
j_call: TRBJ2-5
clone_size: -
cdr3_aa: CASSVGVREETQYF
cdr3_nt: TGTGCCAGCAGCGTAGGAGTCAGGGAAGAGACCCAGTACTTC

v_call: TRBV5-1
d_call: -
j_call: TRBJ1-1
clone_size: -
cdr3_aa: CASSLTGDTEAFF
cdr3_nt: TGCGCCAGCAGCTTGACAGGTGACACTGAAGCTTTCTTT

v_call: TRBV29-1
d_call: -
j_call: TRBJ2-1
clone_size: -
cdr3_aa: CSVEGVDDEQFF
cdr3_nt: TGCAGCGTTGAAGGGGTTGATGATGAGCAGTTCTTC

v_call: TRBV5-1
d_call: TRBD1
j_call: TRBJ1-4
clone_size: few
cdr3_aa: CASSLGQGPSVGEKLFF
cdr3_nt: TGCGCCAGCAGCTTGGGACAGGGCCCTTCGGTAGGTGAAAAACTGTTTTTT